This TCR beta chain emerged from a study of blood T cell repertoires in COVID-19. Germline V gene data show CDR1 as SGHVS and CDR2 as FQNEAQ. The CDR3 loop spans 15 amino acids. Trimming left V 1 base short and J 8 bases short, with 15 bases between. TCRdb keeps only in-frame clones here, not all; method: immunoSEQ multiplex PCR. This sample carries about 280,000 clones, 85% to 90% of them seen once, and the ten largest clones take less than 2%. The material sequenced was PBMCs or T cells enriched from blood (not recorded which). This chain joins TRBV7-8 and TRBJ2-1; TRBD1 is a possible D gene (6 bases). This TCR was sampled from a young woman with acute COVID-19. For the CDR3, the DNA is TGTGCCAGCAGCTTAGTTGGACAGTATAACGATGAGCAGTTCTTC. This encodes CASSLVGQYNDEQFF.